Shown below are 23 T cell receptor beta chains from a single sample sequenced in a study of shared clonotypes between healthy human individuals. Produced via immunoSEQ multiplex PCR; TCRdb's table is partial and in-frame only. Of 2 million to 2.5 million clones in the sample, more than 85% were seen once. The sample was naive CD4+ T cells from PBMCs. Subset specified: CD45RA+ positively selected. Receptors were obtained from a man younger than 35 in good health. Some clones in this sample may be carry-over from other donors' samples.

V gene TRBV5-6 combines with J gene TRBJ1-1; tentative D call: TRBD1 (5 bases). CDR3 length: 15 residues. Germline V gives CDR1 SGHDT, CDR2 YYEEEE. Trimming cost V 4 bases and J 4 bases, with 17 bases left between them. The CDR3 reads CASSLPRAGSTEAFF. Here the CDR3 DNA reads TGTGCCAGCAGCCTTCCGAGGGCAGGGAGCACTGAAGCTTTCTTT.

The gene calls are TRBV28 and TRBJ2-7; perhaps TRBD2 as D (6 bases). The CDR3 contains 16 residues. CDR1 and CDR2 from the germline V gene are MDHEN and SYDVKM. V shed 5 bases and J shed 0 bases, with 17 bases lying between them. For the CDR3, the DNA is TGTGCCAGCAGTCCTCTGGGGAGCGGGCGCTCCTACGAGCAGTACTTC. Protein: CASSPLGSGRSYEQYF.

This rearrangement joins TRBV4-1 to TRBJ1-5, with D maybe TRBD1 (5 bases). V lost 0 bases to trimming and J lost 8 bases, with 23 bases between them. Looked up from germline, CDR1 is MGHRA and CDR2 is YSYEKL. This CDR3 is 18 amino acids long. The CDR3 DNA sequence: TGCGCCAGCAGCCAAGAAATTGTGAGTGGAGGGGCCGGTAAGCCCCAGCATTTT. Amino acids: CASSQEIVSGGAGKPQHF.

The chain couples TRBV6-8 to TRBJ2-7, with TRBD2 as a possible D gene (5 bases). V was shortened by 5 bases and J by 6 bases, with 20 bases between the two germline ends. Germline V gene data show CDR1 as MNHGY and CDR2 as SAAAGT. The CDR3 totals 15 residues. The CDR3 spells CASSPRDIRASEQYF. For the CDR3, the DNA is TGTGCCAGCAGTCCCCGGGATATCCGCGCGTCCGAGCAGTACTTC.

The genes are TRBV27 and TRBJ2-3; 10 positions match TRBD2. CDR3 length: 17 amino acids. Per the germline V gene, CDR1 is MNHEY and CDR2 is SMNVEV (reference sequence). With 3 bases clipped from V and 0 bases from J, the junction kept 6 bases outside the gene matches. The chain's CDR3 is CASSLTSGSPSTDTQYF. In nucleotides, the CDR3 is TGTGCCAGCAGTTTGACTAGCGGGTCCCCTAGCACAGATACGCAGTATTTT.

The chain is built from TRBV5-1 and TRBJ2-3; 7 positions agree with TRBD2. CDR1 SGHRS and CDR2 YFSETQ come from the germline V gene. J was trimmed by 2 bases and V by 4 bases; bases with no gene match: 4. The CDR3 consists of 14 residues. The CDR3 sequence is CASSAGTTTDTQYF. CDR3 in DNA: TGCGCCAGCAGCGCGGGGACTACCACAGATACGCAGTATTTT. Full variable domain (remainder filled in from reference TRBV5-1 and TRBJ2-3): KAGVTQTPRYLIKTRGQQVTLSCSPISGHRSVSWYQQTPGQGLQFLFEYFSETQRNKGNFPGRFSGRQFSNSRSEMNVSTLELGDSALYLCASSAGTTTDTQYFGPGTRLTVL.

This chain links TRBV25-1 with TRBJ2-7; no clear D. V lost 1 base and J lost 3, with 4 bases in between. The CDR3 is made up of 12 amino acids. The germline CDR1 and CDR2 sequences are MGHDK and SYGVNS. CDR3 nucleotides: TGTGCCAGCAGTGAATCCAACTACGAGCAGTACTTC. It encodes CASSESNYEQYF.

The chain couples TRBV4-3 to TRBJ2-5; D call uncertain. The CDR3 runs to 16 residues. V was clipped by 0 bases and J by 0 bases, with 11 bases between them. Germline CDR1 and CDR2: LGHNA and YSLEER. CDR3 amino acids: CASSQDPRSYQETQYF. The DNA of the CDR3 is TGCGCCAGCAGCCAAGATCCCAGATCGTACCAAGAGACCCAGTACTTC.

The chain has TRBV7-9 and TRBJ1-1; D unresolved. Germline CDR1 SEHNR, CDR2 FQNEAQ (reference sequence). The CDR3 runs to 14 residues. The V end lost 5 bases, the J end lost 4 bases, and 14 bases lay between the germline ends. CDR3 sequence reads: CASSTAMAGTEAFF. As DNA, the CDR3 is TGTGCCAGCAGCACAGCGATGGCGGGCACTGAAGCTTTCTTT.

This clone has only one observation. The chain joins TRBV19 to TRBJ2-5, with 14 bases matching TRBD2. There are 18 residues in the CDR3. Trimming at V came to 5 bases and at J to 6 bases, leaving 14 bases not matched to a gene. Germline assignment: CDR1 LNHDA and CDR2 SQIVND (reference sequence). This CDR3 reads CASSPLRLAGGPSKTQYF. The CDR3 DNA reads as TGTGCCAGTAGTCCCTTACGACTAGCGGGAGGGCCCTCAAAGACCCAGTACTTC.

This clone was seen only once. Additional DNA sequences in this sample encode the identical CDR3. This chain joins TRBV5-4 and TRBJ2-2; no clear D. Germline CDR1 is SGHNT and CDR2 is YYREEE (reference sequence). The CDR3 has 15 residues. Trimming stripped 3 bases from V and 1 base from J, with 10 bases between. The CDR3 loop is CASSSRTGNTGELFF. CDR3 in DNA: TGTGCCAGCAGCTCCAGGACCGGGAACACCGGGGAGCTGTTTTTT.

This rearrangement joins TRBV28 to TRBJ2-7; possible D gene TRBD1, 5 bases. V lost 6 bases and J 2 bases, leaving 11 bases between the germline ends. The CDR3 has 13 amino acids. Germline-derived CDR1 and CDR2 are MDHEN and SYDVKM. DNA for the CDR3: TGTGCCAGCAGGGGTAGGACAACCTACGAGCAGTACTTC. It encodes CASRGRTTYEQYF.

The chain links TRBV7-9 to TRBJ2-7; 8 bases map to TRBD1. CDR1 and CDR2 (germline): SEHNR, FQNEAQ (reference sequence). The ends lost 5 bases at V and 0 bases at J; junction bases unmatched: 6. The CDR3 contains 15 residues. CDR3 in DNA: TGTGCCAGCAGCGATCGACAGGGGAGCTCCTACGAGCAGTACTTC. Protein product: CASSDRQGSSYEQYF.

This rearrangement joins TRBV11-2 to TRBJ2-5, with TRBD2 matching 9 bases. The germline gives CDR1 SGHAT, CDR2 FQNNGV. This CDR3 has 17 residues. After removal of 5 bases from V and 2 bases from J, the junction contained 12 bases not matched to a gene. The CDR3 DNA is TGTGCCAGCAGCCTCACCGGTAGGAGCGGGAGGCAAGAGACCCAGTACTTC. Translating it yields CASSLTGRSGRQETQYF. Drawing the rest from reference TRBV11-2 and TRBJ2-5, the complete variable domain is EAGVAQSPRYKIIEKRQSVAFWCNPISGHATLYWYQQILGQGPKLLIQFQNNGVVDDSQLPKDRFSAERLKGVDSTLKIQPAKLEDSAVYLCASSLTGRSGRQETQYFGPGTRLLVL.

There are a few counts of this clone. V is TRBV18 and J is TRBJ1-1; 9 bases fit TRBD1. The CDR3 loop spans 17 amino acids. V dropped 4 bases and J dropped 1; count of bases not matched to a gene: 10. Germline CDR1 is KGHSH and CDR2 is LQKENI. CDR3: CASSRLNRGQGNTEAFF. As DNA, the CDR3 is TGTGCCAGCTCACGACTTAACAGGGGGCAGGGGAACACTGAAGCTTTCTTT.

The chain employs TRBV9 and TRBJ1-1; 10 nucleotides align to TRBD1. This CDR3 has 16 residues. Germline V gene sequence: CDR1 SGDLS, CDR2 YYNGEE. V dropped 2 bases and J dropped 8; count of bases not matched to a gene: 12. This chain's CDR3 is CASSVRGDRGFSEAFF. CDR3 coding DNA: TGTGCCAGCAGCGTTAGAGGGGACAGGGGTTTTTCGGAAGCTTTCTTT.

CDR3 sequence reads: CASSLGWGSGYTF. In nucleotides, the CDR3 is TGTGCCAGCAGCTTAGGGTGGGGTAGTGGCTACACCTTC. The gene calls are TRBV7-2 and TRBJ1-2; D gene unclear. Trimming pared 1 base from V and 7 bases from J, leaving 10 bases between. This CDR3 comprises 13 residues. CDR1 is SGHTA, CDR2 FQGNSA, per germline.

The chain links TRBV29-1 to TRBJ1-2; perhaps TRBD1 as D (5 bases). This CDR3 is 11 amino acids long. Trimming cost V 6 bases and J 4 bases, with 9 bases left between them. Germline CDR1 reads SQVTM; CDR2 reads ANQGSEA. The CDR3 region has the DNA TGCAGCGTGGGGGACGGCTATGGCTACACCTTC. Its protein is CSVGDGYGYTF.

The CDR3 region is CASSLRDSITEAFF. The CDR3 DNA follows: TGTGCCAGCAGTTTGCGGGACAGTATCACTGAAGCTTTCTTT. The V gene is TRBV28, the J gene TRBJ1-1, with 7 positions matching TRBD1. With V trimmed by 3 bases and J by 4 bases, 5 bases remained unmatched. The CDR3 totals 14 residues. Germline V gives CDR1 MDHEN, CDR2 SYDVKM.

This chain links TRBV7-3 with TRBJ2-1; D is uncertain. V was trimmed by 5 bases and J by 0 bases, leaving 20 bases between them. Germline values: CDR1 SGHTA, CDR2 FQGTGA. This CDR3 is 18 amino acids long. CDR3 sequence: CASSPQPSVPPSYNEQFF. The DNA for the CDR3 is TGTGCCAGCAGCCCGCAACCTTCAGTACCTCCCTCCTACAATGAGCAGTTCTTC.

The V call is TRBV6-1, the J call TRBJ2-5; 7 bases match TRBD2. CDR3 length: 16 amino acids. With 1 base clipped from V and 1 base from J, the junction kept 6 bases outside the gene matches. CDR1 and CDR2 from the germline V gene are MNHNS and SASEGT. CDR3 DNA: TGTGCCAGCAGTGAAGAGTTCTGGGGGGGCCAAGAGACCCAGTACTTC. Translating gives CASSEEFWGGQETQYF.

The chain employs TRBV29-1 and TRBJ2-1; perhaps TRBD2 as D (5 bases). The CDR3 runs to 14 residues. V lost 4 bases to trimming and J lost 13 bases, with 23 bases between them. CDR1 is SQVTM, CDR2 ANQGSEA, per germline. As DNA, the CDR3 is TGCAGCGTTGCCCAGGAGGCTACCCCCCCCGGTCAGTTCTTC. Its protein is CSVAQEATPPGQFF.

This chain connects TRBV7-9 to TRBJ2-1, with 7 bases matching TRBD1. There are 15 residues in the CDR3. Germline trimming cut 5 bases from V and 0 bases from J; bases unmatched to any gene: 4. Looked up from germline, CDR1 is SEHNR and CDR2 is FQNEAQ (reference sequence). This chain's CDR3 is CASSKDRSSYNEQFF. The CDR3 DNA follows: TGTGCCAGCAGCAAGGACAGGAGCTCCTACAATGAGCAGTTCTTC.